Listed below are T cell receptor beta chains from one sample, sequenced in a study of CD8 T cells in Susac syndrome. TCRdb passed the immunoSEQ multiplex PCR reads through MiXCR, listing each CDR3 protein once. This sample has 25,000 to 30,000 distinct CDR3 sequences; about 93% occur once, and the top ten carry about 0.26%. The specimen sequenced was CD8+ T cells from PBMCs. These receptors were obtained from a human donor in good health. CDR3s leave out the opening cysteine and the closing phenylalanine or tryptophan. D genes are given only for firm matches.

V gene: TRBV5-6
D gene: NA
J gene: TRBJ2-1
CDR3 protein: ASSALGRAGSSYNEQF

V gene: TRBV27
D gene: NA
J gene: TRBJ2-3
CDR3 protein: ASSLELTDTQY

V gene: TRBV27
D gene: TRBD2
J gene: TRBJ2-2
CDR3 protein: ASSIAGGRVGELF

V gene: TRBV12-3/TRBV12-4
D gene: NA
J gene: TRBJ2-3
CDR3 protein: ASSLTGSTDTQY

V gene: TRBV6-2/TRBV6-3
D gene: NA
J gene: TRBJ2-7
CDR3 protein: ASSYGTANYEQY

V gene: TRBV5-1
D gene: NA
J gene: TRBJ2-1
CDR3 protein: ASSLDQIQYNEQF

V gene: TRBV12-3/TRBV12-4
D gene: NA
J gene: TRBJ2-7
CDR3 protein: ASSPLGGSYEQY

V gene: TRBV20-1
D gene: NA
J gene: TRBJ2-3
CDR3 protein: SARGGTQY

V gene: TRBV27
D gene: NA
J gene: TRBJ2-3
CDR3 protein: ASSPSFGEALITDTQY

V gene: TRBV4-3
D gene: NA
J gene: TRBJ1-4
CDR3 protein: ASSRTGVTNEKLF